Below, 15 T cell receptor beta chains from the same sample are listed, as sequenced in a study of OX40 agonist ivuxolimab in advanced cancers. The table came from immunoSEQ multiplex PCR; TCRdb's copy has only in-frame clones and leaves some out. The sample lists about 13,000 clones; over 75% were seen once. The sequencing used CD4+ or CD8+ T cells sorted from blood, collected in a trial of the OX40 agonist ivuxolimab. The receptors originated from an adult with an advanced solid tumor such as melanoma, head and neck, liver or kidney cancer.

The J gene is TRBJ1-2, the V gene TRBV6-6, with 7 bases lining up with TRBD1. V shed 6 bases and J 4 bases; nucleotides not matched to a gene: 5. The CDR3 has 13 amino acids. Germline assignment: CDR1 MNHNY and CDR2 SVGAGI (reference sequence). CDR3: CASSSGQFYGYTF. In nucleotides, the CDR3 is TGTGCCAGCAGCTCGGGACAGTTCTATGGCTACACCTTC.

This chain uses TRBV10-1 with TRBJ2-7; 11 bases align to TRBD2. V lost 10 bases, J lost 5 bases, and 10 bases stayed unmatched. This CDR3 contains 14 residues. Germline CDR1 is WNHNN and CDR2 is SYGVQD (reference sequence). The CDR3 nucleotides read TGCGCCACTCCACTAGCGGGAGAGTCCCACGAGCAGTACTTC. Residues: CATPLAGESHEQYF.

V usage is TRBV2 and J usage is TRBJ2-7, with 8 bases that match TRBD2. V lost 8 bases to trimming and J lost 5 bases; unmatched junction nucleotides: 8. The CDR3 totals 13 residues. Germline V gene sequence: CDR1 SNHLY, CDR2 FYNNEI. CDR3 in DNA: TGTGCCAGCCTCCCGGGAGGGCCACACGAGCAGTACTTC. Amino acids: CASLPGGPHEQYF.

The chain employs TRBV7-9 and TRBJ2-7; D not certain. Germline lookup yields CDR1 SEHNR and CDR2 FQNEAQ (reference sequence). There are 13 residues in the CDR3. Between the trimmed V and J ends, which lost 5 bases and 6 bases, there was a span of 14 bases. In nucleotides, the CDR3 is TGTGCCAGCAGCACCTCCCCAAAGCCCGAGCAGTACTTC. This codes for CASSTSPKPEQYF.

The chain recombines TRBV4-2 with TRBJ2-2; D is uncertain. The V gene's germline CDR1 is LGHNA and CDR2 YNFKEQ. This CDR3 is 17 amino acids long. V shed 4 bases and J shed 0 bases, with 15 bases lying between them. The CDR3 DNA is TGTGCCAGCAGCCTCCCTATGGACGTTGCGAACACCGGGGAGCTGTTTTTT. Its protein is CASSLPMDVANTGELFF.

This chain joins TRBV9 and TRBJ1-1; D unclear. This CDR3 has 14 residues. From germline, CDR1 is SGDLS and CDR2 YYNGEE. Trimming pared 2 bases from V and 1 base from J, leaving 9 bases between. DNA of the CDR3: TGTGCCAGCAGCGTTGACGGGTCGAACACTGAAGCTTTCTTT. Residues: CASSVDGSNTEAFF.

The chain joins TRBV11-2 to TRBJ1-2; the match to TRBD1 covers 8 bases. The CDR3 extends over 15 amino acids. The J segment lost 1 base and the V segment lost 3 bases, leaving 4 bases of the junction unmatched. CDR1 is SGHAT, CDR2 FQNNGV, per germline. The CDR3 reads CASSFGQGVNYGYTF. The DNA of the CDR3 is TGTGCCAGCAGCTTTGGACAGGGAGTTAACTATGGCTACACCTTC.

This clone was observed a few times. The chain employs TRBV6-4 and TRBJ2-3, with D possibly TRBD1 on 5 matching bases. This CDR3 has 14 residues. The V end lost 3 bases, the J end lost 3 bases, and 10 bases lay between the germline ends. Per the germline V gene, CDR1 is MRHNA and CDR2 is SNTAGT. CDR3 nucleotide sequence: TGTGCCAGCAGTGATCAGGGTGAGACAGATACGCAGTATTTT. This sequence encodes CASSDQGETDTQYF.

J is TRBJ2-1 and V is TRBV7-9; no definite D call. Looked up from germline, CDR1 is SEHNR and CDR2 is FQNEAQ (reference sequence). The CDR3 is made up of 16 amino acids. V was clipped by 2 bases and J by 7 bases, with 18 bases between them. CDR3 nucleotide sequence: TGTGCCAGCAGCTTATTACCCGGCCACGCCATGAATGAGCAGTTCTTC. This translates into CASSLLPGHAMNEQFF.

V and J are TRBV28 and TRBJ2-7; 9 nucleotides align to TRBD2. This CDR3 is 15 amino acids long. Germline V gene sequence: CDR1 MDHEN, CDR2 SYDVKM. The J segment lost 0 bases and the V segment lost 6 bases, leaving 6 bases of the junction unmatched. The CDR3 sequence is CASSEKREVSYEQYF. The DNA for the CDR3 is TGTGCCAGCAGCGAAAAGCGGGAGGTCTCCTACGAGCAGTACTTC.

This chain uses TRBV19 with TRBJ2-6; D gene ambiguous. CDR3 size: 16 residues. Trimming shortened V by 3 bases and J by 0 bases, and 9 bases separated the two germline ends. Germline V CDR1 and CDR2: LNHDA, SQIVND (reference sequence). In nucleotides, the CDR3 is TGTGCCAGTAGTATTCCCCCCGTCTCTGGGGCCAACGTCCTGACTTTC. It encodes CASSIPPVSGANVLTF.

This rearrangement joins TRBV9 to TRBJ1-5; 7 bases match TRBD1. This CDR3 spans 15 amino acids. CDR1 is SGDLS and CDR2 is YYNGEE in the germline V gene. V was clipped by 4 bases and J by 8 bases; unmatched bases: 12. CDR3 sequence (DNA): TGTGCCAGCAGCCTCGAAGGGGGCAGGGGTAAGCCCCAGCATTTT. Translation: CASSLEGGRGKPQHF.

V and J are TRBV2 and TRBJ1-2; perhaps TRBD1 as D (6 bases). The germline V gene encodes CDR1 SNHLY and CDR2 FYNNEI. V shed 0 bases and J shed 3 bases, with 11 bases lying between them. There are 15 residues in the CDR3. The CDR3 DNA sequence: TGTGCCAGCAGTGAAGCTCTAGGGGGATACTATGGCTACACCTTC. It yields the protein CASSEALGGYYGYTF. Drawing the rest from reference TRBV2 and TRBJ1-2, the complete variable domain is EPEVTQTPSHQVTQMGQEVILRCVPISNHLYFYWYRQILGQKVEFLVSFYNNEISEKSEIFDDQFSVERPDGSNFTLKIRSTKLEDSAMYFCASSEALGGYYGYTFGSGTRLTVV.

The chain is built from TRBV28 and TRBJ2-1, with 12 positions matching TRBD1. Germline lookup yields CDR1 MDHEN and CDR2 SYDVKM. The CDR3 runs to 15 residues. J gave up 8 bases and V 5 bases, and 7 bases lay outside the gene matches. The CDR3 here is CASSLGTGGLDEQFF. In DNA, the CDR3 is TGTGCCAGCAGTCTAGGGACAGGGGGCCTCGATGAGCAGTTCTTC.

The chain joins TRBV27 to TRBJ2-7; D is possibly TRBD1 (5 bases). The germline CDR1 and CDR2 sequences are MNHEY and SMNVEV (reference sequence). The germline V and J ends were trimmed by 4 bases and 4 bases, with 14 bases remaining between them. The CDR3 runs to 14 residues. DNA for the CDR3: TGTGCCAGCAGTTCGCCGGACACACAATACGAGCAGTACTTC. The encoded protein is CASSSPDTQYEQYF.